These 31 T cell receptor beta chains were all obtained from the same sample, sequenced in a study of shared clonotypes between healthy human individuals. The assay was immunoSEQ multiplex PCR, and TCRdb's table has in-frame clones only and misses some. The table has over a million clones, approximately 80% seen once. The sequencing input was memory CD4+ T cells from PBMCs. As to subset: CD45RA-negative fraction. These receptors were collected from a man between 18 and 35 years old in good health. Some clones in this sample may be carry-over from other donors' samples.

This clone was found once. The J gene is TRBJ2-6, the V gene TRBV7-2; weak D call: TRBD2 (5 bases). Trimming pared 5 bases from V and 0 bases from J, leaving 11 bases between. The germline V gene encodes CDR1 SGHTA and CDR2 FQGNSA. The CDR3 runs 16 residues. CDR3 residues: CASSPGWHSGANVLTF. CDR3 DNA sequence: TGTGCCAGCAGCCCGGGGTGGCACTCTGGGGCCAACGTCCTGACTTTC.

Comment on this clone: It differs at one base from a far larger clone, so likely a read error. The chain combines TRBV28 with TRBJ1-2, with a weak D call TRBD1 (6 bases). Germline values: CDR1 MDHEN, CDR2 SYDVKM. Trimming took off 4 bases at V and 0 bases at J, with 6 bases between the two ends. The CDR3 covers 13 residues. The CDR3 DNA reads TGTGCCAGCAGTTGGACAGCTAACTATGGCTACACCTTC. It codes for CASSWTANYGYTF.

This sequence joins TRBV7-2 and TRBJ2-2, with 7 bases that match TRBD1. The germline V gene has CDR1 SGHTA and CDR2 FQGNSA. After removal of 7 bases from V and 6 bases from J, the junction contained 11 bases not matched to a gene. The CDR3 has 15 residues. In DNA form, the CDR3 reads TGTGCCAGCACTAAGAACCCGACAGGGCCCGGGGAGCTGTTTTTT. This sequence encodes CASTKNPTGPGELFF.

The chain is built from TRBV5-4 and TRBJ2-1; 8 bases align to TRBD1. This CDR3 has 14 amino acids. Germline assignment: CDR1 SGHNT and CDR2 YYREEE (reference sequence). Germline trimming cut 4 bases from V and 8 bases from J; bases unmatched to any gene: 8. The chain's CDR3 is CASSPRTGNDEQFF. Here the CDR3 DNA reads TGTGCCAGCAGCCCTCGGACAGGGAACGATGAGCAGTTCTTC.

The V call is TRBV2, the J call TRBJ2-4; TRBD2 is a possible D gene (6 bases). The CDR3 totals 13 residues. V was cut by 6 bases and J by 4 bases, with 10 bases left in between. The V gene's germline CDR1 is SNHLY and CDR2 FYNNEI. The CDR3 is CASRALAKNIQYF. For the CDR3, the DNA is TGTGCCAGCAGGGCACTAGCAAAAAACATTCAGTACTTC.

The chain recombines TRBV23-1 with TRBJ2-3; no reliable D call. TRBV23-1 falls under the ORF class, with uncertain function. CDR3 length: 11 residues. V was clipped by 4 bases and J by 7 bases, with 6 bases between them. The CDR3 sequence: CASSPRYTQYF. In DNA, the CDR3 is TGCGCCAGCAGTCCCAGGTATACGCAGTATTTT.

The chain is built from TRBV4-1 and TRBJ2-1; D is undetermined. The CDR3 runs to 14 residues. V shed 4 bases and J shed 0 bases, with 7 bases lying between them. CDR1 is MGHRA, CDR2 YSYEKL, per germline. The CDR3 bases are TGCGCCAGCAGCCCCAGAAGCTCCTACAATGAGCAGTTCTTC. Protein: CASSPRSSYNEQFF.

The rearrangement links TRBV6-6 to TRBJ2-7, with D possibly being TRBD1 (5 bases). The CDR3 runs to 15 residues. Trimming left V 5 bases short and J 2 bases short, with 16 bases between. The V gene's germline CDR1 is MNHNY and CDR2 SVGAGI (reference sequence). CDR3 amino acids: CASSPPGTGAYEQYF. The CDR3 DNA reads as TGTGCCAGCAGTCCCCCCGGAACAGGCGCCTACGAGCAGTACTTC.

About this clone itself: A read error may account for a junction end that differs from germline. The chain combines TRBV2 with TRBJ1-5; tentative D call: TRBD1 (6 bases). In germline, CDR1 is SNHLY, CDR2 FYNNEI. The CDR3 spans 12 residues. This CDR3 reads CASSEAGGAQGF. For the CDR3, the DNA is TGTGCCAGCAGTGAAGCGGGGGGGGCGCAAGGTTTT.

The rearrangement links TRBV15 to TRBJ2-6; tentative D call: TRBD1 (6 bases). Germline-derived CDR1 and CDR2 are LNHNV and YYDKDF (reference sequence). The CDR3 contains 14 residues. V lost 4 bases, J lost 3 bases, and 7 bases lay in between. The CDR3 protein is CATSIGGGANVLTF. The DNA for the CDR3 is TGTGCCACCAGCATAGGGGGTGGGGCCAACGTCCTGACTTTC. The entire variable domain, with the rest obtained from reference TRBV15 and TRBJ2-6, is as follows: DAMVIQNPRYQVTQFGKPVTLSCSQTLNHNVMYWYQQKSSQAPKLLFHYYDKDFNNEADTPDNFQSRRPNTSFCFLDIRSPGLGDTAMYLCATSIGGGANVLTFGAGSRLTVL.

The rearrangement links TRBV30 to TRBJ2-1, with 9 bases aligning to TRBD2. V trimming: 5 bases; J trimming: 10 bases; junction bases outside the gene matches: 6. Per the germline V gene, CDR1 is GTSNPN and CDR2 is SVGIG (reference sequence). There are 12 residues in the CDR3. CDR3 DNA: TGTGCCTGGTTAGCGGGAGCGTACGAGCAGTTCTTC. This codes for CAWLAGAYEQFF.

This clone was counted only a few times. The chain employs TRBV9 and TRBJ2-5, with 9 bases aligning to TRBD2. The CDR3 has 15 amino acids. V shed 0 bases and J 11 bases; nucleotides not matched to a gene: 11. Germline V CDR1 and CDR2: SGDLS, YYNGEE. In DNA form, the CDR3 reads TGTGCCAGCAGCGTAGGTTTAGCGGGGGTGTGGGAGCAGTACTTC. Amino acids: CASSVGLAGVWEQYF.

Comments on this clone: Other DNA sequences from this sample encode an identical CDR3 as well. The CDR3 is CASSSRNEQFF. The CDR3 DNA sequence: TGTGCCAGCAGCTCCCGTAATGAGCAGTTCTTC. The chain links TRBV7-2 to TRBJ2-1; D is undetermined. The germline gives CDR1 SGHTA, CDR2 FQGNSA. The CDR3 totals 11 residues. V lost 4 bases to trimming and J lost 7 bases, with 5 bases between them. The full variable domain, its missing parts supplied by reference TRBV7-2 and TRBJ2-1, is GAGVSQSPSNKVTEKGKDVELRCDPISGHTALYWYRQSLGQGLEFLIYFQGNSAPDKSGLPSDRFSAERTGGSVSTLTIQRTQQEDSAVYLCASSSRNEQFFGPGTRLTVL.

CDR3: CASKPTGVVQPQHF. Written as DNA, the CDR3 is TGTGCCAGCAAACCGACAGGGGTGGTTCAGCCCCAGCATTTT. The chain combines TRBV6-1 with TRBJ1-5; TRBD1 aligns across 8 bases. Germline CDR1 MNHNS, CDR2 SASEGT. The CDR3 sequence is 14 residues long. Trimming took 7 bases from V and 6 from J; bases not matched to a gene: 8.

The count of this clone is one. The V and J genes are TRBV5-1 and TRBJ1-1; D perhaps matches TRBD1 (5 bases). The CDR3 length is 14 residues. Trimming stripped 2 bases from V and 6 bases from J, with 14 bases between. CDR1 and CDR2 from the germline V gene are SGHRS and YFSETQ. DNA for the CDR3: TGCGCCAGCAGCTTAGAGGGACTTACCGCTGAAGCTTTCTTT. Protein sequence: CASSLEGLTAEAFF.

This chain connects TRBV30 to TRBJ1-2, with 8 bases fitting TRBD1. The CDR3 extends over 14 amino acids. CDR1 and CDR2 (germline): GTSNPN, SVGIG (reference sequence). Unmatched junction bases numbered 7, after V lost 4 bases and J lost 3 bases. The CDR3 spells CAWTYGQGDYGYTF. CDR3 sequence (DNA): TGTGCCTGGACCTACGGACAGGGTGACTATGGCTACACCTTC.

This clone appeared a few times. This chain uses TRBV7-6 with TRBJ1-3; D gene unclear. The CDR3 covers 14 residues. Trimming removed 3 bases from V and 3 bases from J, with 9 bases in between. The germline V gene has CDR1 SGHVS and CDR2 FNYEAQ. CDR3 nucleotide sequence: TGTGCCAGCAGCTTTCAGTCTCGTGGAAACACCATATATTTT. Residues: CASSFQSRGNTIYF.

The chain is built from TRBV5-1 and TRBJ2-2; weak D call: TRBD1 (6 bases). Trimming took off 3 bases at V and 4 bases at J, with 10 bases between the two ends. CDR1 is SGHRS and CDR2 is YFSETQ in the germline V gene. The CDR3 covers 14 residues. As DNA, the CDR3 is TGCGCCAGCAGCTATGGGACACTCACCGGGGAGCTGTTTTTT. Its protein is CASSYGTLTGELFF.

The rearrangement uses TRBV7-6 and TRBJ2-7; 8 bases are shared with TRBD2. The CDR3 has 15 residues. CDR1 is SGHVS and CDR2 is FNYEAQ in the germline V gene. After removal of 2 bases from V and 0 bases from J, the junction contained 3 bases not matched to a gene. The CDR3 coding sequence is TGTGCCAGCAGCTTATTAGCGGGGAGCTCCTACGAGCAGTACTTC. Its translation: CASSLLAGSSYEQYF.

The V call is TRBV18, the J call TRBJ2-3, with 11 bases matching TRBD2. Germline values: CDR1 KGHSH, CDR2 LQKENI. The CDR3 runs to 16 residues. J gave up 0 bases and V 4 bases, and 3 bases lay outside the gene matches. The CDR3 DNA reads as TGTGCCAGCTCACTCCGACTAGCGGGAAGCACAGATACGCAGTATTTT. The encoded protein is CASSLRLAGSTDTQYF. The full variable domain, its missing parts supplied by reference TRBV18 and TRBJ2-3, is NAGVMQNPRHLVRRRGQEARLRCSPMKGHSHVYWYRQLPEEGLKFMVYLQKENIIDESGMPKERFSAEFPKEGPSILRIQQVVRGDSAAYFCASSLRLAGSTDTQYFGPGTRLTVL.

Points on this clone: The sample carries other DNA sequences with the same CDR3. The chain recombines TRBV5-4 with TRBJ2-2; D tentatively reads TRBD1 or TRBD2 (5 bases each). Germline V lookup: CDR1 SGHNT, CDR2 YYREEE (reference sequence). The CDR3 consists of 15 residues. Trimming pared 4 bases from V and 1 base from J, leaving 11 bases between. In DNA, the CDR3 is TGTGCCAGCAGCCGGGACGGAAGGAACACCGGGGAGCTGTTTTTT. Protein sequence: CASSRDGRNTGELFF.

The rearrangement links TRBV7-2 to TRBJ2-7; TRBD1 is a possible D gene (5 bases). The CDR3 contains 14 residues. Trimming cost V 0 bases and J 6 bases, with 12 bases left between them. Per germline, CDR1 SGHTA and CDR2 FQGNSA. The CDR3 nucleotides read TGTGCCAGCAGCTTAGCCTCAGGGAACGTCGAGCAGTACTTC. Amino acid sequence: CASSLASGNVEQYF.

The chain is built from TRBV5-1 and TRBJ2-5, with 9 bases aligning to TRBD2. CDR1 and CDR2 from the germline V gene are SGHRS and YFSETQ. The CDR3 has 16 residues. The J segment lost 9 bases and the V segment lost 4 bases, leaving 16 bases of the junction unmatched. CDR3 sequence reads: CASSPGFVAGEEAQYF. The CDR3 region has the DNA TGCGCCAGCAGCCCTGGTTTCGTAGCGGGAGAGGAGGCCCAGTACTTC.

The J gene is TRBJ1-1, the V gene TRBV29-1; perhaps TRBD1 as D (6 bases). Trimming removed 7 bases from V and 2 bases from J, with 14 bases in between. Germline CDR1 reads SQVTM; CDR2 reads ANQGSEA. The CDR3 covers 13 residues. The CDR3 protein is CSGTGPGNTEAFF. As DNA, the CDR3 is TGCAGCGGTACAGGGCCGGGCAACACTGAAGCTTTCTTT.

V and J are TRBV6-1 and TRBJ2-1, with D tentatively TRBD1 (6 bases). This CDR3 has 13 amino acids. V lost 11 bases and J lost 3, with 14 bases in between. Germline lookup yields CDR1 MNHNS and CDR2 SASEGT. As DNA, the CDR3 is TGTGCCGGCCGGAAGGACAGCTACAATGAGCAGTTCTTC. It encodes CAGRKDSYNEQFF.

The CDR3 nucleotides read TGTGCCAGCAGCCACAGACCGAACACCGGGGAGCTGTTTTTT. It codes for CASSHRPNTGELFF. The chain carries TRBV7-8 and TRBJ2-2; D remains unclear. CDR3 size: 14 residues. Trimming took off 5 bases at V and 0 bases at J, with 7 bases between the two ends. Per germline, CDR1 SGHVS and CDR2 FQNEAQ.

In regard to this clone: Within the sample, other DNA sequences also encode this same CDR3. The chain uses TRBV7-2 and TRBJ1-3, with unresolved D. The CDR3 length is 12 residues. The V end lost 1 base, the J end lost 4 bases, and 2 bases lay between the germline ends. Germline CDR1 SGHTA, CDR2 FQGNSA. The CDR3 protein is CASSLDGNTIYF. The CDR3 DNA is TGTGCCAGCAGCTTAGACGGAAACACCATATATTTT.

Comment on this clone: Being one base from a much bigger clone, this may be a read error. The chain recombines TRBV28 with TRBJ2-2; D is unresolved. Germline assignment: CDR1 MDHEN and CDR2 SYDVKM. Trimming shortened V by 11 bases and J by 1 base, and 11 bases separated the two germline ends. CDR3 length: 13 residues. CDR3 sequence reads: CAADLGNTGELFF. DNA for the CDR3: TGTGCCGCCGATCTGGGGAACACCGGGGAGCTGTTTTTT.

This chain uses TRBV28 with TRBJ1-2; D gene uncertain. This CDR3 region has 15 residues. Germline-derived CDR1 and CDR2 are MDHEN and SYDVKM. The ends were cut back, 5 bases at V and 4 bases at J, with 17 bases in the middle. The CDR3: CASSPPGVGSYGYTF. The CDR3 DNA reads TGTGCCAGCAGTCCGCCGGGTGTGGGGTCCTATGGCTACACCTTC.

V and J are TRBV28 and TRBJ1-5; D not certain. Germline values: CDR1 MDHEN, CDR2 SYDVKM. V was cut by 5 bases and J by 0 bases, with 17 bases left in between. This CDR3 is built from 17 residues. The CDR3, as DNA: TGTGCCAGCAGTGTACAAGCTTCAGCACATAGCAATCAGCCCCAGCATTTT. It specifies CASSVQASAHSNQPQHF.

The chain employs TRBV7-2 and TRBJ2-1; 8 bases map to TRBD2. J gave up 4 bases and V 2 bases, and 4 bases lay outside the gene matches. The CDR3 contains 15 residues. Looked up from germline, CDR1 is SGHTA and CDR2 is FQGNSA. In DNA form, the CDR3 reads TGTGCCAGCAGCTTAACGGGAGGGGGGTACAATGAGCAGTTCTTC. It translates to CASSLTGGGYNEQFF.